This T cell receptor (beta chain) was sequenced for a study of T cell responses to AZD1222 COVID-19 vaccine. Study-wide background: The study pooled second doses at about 4 or about 12 weeks.

Using immunoSEQ multiplex PCR, the repertoire was profiled, and TCRdb retains in-frame clones only, with some absent. The table lists tens of thousands of clones, roughly 90% of them singletons. Points from the study as a whole: Unmutated regions of variants are reportedly targeted by nearly half of spike-specific TCRs. The donors showed a predominance of white British ancestry and of females, with possible underestimation of clonal diversity. Repertoire sampling was restricted to post-peak T cell response timepoints.

This clone has just a few counts. What it binds is not known. The sequence was collected from an adult in good health. Sequenced material: peripheral blood, taken on day 0 of AZD1222 vaccination.

The CDR3 DNA is TGTGCCAGCAGCCGGCAGAGGGCGGGGCTCGAGCAGTACTTC. It yields the protein CASSRQRAGLEQYF. The rearrangement links TRBV3-1 (or the pseudogene TRBV3-2) to TRBJ2-7; perhaps TRBD2 as D (6 bases). Germline V gene sequence: CDR1 LGHDT, CDR2 YNNKEL (reference sequence). The length of the CDR3 is 14 residues. The germline V and J ends were trimmed by 4 bases and 6 bases, with 16 bases remaining between them.